This TCR beta chain emerged from a study of PD-1 blockade in classical Hodgkin lymphoma. Overall study results and limits: Complete responders entered with baseline diversity on par with newly diagnosed patients, the results showed.

Brentuximab vedotin exposure varied, and every patient relapsed after autologous stem cell transplantation. Best overall response was complete response, partial response or progressive disease in these relapsed/refractory classical Hodgkin lymphoma patients. The germline gives CDR1 SNHLY, CDR2 FYNNEI. V was cut by 6 bases and J by 4 bases, with 16 bases left in between. The CDR3 has 14 residues. Method: immunoSEQ multiplex PCR; TCRdb's copy keeps in-frame clones and lacks some. This sample has about 14,000 clones; roughly 80% occur once, and the top ten carry around 4%. Points on this clone: Its antigen is still unknown.

The chain is built from TRBV2 and TRBJ2-7, with D uncertain. The sequenced sample was peripheral blood mononuclear cells (PBMCs), obtained at baseline. The TCR comes from a human donor with classical Hodgkin lymphoma. The CDR3 DNA reads as TGTGCCAGCAGGAACAGCCTCCCCTTTTACGAGCAGTACTTC. Amino acid sequence: CASRNSLPFYEQYF.